The T cell receptor (beta chain) described here comes from a study of response to subunit inactivated influenza vaccine. Points from the study as a whole: Authors suggested that a seasonal influenza vaccination recruits few new T cells each time.

This clonotype was detected many times. Antigen specificity is unknown. V was pared by 0 bases and J by 1 base, with 13 bases of the junction left unmatched. Germline V gene data show CDR1 as SGHRS and CDR2 as YFSETQ. The CDR3 runs to 19 residues. TCRdb processed the RT-PCR reads anew with MiXCR; each CDR3 protein has one entry. The table has approximately 480,000 distinct CDR3 sequences, approximately 11% seen once. The sample was PBMCs from blood, taken 45 days after vaccination. The V call is TRBV5-1, the J call TRBJ2-3; TRBD2 agrees at 8 bases. The source is a man aged 50 or older who received an inactivated influenza vaccine. The CDR3 region has the DNA TGCGCCAGCAGCTTGGGGCCTGGGACCGGGACTAGGCGCACAGATACGCAGTATTTT. As protein: CASSLGPGTGTRRTDTQYF. The full variable domain, its missing parts supplied by reference TRBV5-1 and TRBJ2-3, is KAGVTQTPRYLIKTRGQQVTLSCSPISGHRSVSWYQQTPGQGLQFLFEYFSETQRNKGNFPGRFSGRQFSNSRSEMNVSTLELGDSALYLCASSLGPGTGTRRTDTQYFGPGTRLTVL.